This T cell receptor (beta chain) emerged from a study of shared T cell receptors in the human thymus. V lost 6 bases to trimming and J lost 2 bases; unmatched junction nucleotides: 4. Germline CDR1 and CDR2: LNHDA and SQIVND (reference sequence). The CDR3 runs to 15 residues. Profiled with immunoSEQ multiplex PCR; TCRdb holds only in-frame clones, not every one. The table has some 700,000 clones, more than 75% seen once; the top ten hold approximately 0.011%. These data also featured in a second study, about human thymus T cells. From that paper: The thymus was resected at corrective cardiac surgery.

The chain couples TRBV19 to TRBJ2-2; 9 bases agree with TRBD2. This receptor was taken from a boy younger than two with a congenital heart defect. Sequenced: thymocytes. For the CDR3, the DNA is TGTGCCAGTAGATATAGCGGGAGTAACACCGGGGAGCTGTTTTTT. It yields the protein CASRYSGSNTGELFF.